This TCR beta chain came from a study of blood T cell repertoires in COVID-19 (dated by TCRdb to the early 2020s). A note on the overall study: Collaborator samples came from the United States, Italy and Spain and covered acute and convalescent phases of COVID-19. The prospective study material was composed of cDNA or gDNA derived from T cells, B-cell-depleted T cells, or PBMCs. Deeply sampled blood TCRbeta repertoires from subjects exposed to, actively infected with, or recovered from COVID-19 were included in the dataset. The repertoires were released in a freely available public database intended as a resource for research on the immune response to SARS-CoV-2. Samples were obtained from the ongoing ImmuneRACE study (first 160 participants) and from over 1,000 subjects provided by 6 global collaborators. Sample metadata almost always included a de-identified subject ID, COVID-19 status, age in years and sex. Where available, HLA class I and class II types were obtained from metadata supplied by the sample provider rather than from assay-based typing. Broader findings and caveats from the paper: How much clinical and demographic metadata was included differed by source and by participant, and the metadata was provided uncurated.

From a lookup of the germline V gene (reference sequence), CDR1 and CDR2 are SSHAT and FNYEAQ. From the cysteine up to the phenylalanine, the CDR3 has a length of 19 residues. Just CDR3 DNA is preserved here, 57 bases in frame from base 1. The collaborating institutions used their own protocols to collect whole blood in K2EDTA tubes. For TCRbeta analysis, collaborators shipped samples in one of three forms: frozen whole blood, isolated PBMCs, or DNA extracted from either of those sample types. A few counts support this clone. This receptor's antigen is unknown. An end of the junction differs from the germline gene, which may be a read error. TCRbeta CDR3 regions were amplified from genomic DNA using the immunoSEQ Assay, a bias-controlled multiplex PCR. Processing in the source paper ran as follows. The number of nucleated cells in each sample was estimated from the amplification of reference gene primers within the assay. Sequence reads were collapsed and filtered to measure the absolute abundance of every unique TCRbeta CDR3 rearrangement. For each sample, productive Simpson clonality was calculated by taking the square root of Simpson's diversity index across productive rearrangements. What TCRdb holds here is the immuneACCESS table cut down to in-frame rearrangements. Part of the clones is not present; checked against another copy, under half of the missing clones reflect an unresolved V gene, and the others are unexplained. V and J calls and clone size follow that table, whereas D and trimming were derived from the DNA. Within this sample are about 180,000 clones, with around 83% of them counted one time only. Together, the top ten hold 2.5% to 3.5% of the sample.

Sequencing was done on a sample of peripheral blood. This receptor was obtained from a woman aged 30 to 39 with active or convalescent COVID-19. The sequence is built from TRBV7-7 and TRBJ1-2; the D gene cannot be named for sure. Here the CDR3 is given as CASSLRFIPGRVLHYGYTF. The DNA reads TGTGCTAGCAGCTTAAGGTTTATCCCAGGCCGTGTCCTTCACTATGGCTACACCTTC.